Shown below are 13 T cell receptor beta chains from a single sample sequenced in a study of shared clonotypes between healthy human individuals. TCRdb's table, derived via immunoSEQ multiplex PCR, lists solely in-frame clones and lacks some. The data hold fewer than 2.5 million clones, with over 85% observed a single time. What was sequenced was naive CD4+ T cells from PBMCs. Subset reported: CD45RA+ positively selected. The receptors here all came from a man aged 18 to 29 in good health. Some clones in this sample may be carry-over from other donors' samples.

J is TRBJ1-1 and V is TRBV5-6; the D gene is possibly TRBD1 (6 bases). Trimming took off 2 bases at V and 0 bases at J, with 11 bases between the two ends. This CDR3 region has 15 residues. Germline assignment: CDR1 SGHDT and CDR2 YYEEEE. CDR3 sequence reads: CASSFLGQMNTEAFF. The CDR3 DNA follows: TGTGCCAGCAGCTTCCTCGGACAGATGAACACTGAAGCTTTCTTT.

This clone was detected only once. Other DNA sequences in the same sample also yield this CDR3. The chain recombines TRBV19 with TRBJ1-1; tentatively, D is TRBD1 (5 bases). The CDR3 consists of 13 residues. In germline, CDR1 is LNHDA, CDR2 SQIVND (reference sequence). Trimming pared 2 bases from V and 5 bases from J, leaving 9 bases between. The CDR3 loop is CASSIRQGTEAFF. CDR3 coding DNA: TGTGCCAGTAGTATACGTCAGGGTACTGAAGCTTTCTTT.

CDR3 bases: TGCGCCAGCAGCCAAGATTCTAGCCTTGGGGAGCAGTTCTTC. It codes for CASSQDSSLGEQFF. The chain is built from TRBV4-3 and TRBJ2-1; D is possibly TRBD2 (5 bases). Trimming cost V 0 bases and J 10 bases, with 13 bases left between them. Germline V gene lookup returns CDR1 LGHNA and CDR2 YSLEER. This CDR3 region has 14 residues.

The chain uses TRBV7-2 and TRBJ2-5, with D hard to call. The CDR3 sequence is 13 residues long. In germline, CDR1 is SGHTA, CDR2 FQGNSA. Trimming removed 3 bases at V and 7 bases at J, with 12 bases between. Here the CDR3 reads CASSFLSVGTQYF. The DNA for the CDR3 is TGTGCCAGCAGCTTTCTGTCGGTGGGGACCCAGTACTTC.

J is TRBJ2-1 and V is TRBV5-1; the D is unclear. The CDR3 is 14 residues long. Trimming stripped 6 bases from V and 7 bases from J, with 17 bases between. Germline CDR1 reads SGHRS; CDR2 reads YFSETQ. The CDR3 bases are TGCGCCAGCACCCTGAGCCTTCAAGTGAATGAGCAGTTCTTC. This encodes CASTLSLQVNEQFF.

The rearrangement joins TRBV28 to TRBJ1-6; no clear D gene. CDR3 length equals 13 residues. Trimming removed 7 bases from V and 11 bases from J, with 15 bases in between. The germline gives CDR1 MDHEN, CDR2 SYDVKM. In DNA, the CDR3 is TGTGCCAGCAATACACAGATTACGGCACCCCTCCACTTT. Amino acids: CASNTQITAPLHF.

The chain has TRBV29-1 and TRBJ2-1; 11 positions agree with TRBD1. In germline, CDR1 is SQVTM, CDR2 ANQGSEA. The junction had 12 bases not matched to a gene; V was cut back by 3 bases and J by 8 bases. The CDR3 has 16 amino acids. Here the CDR3 reads CSVEFFGQGAVDEQFF. As DNA, the CDR3 is TGCAGCGTTGAGTTTTTTGGACAGGGGGCGGTCGATGAGCAGTTCTTC.

CDR3 loop: CASRPEGGGNEKLFF. In DNA form, the CDR3 reads TGTGCCAGCCGCCCGGAGGGGGGGGGTAATGAAAAACTGTTTTTT. The rearrangement links TRBV6-1 to TRBJ1-4; maybe TRBD1 (6 bases). Germline CDR1 is MNHNS and CDR2 is SASEGT. Trimming cost V 8 bases and J 4 bases, with 17 bases left between them. The CDR3 runs to 15 residues.

The rearrangement uses TRBV15 and TRBJ1-1, with 10 bases that match TRBD1. From germline, CDR1 is LNHNV and CDR2 YYDKDF (reference sequence). V lost 4 bases, J lost 11 bases, and 10 bases stayed unmatched. CDR3 length: 14 residues. The CDR3 here is CATSKLRQGALAFF. The CDR3 DNA follows: TGTGCCACCAGCAAACTCAGACAGGGGGCCCTGGCTTTCTTT.

This rearrangement joins TRBV19 to TRBJ2-5, with D tentatively TRBD1 (6 bases). The CDR3 contains 15 residues. Trimming removed 5 bases from V and 4 bases from J, with 17 bases in between. In germline, CDR1 is LNHDA, CDR2 SQIVND (reference sequence). CDR3 coding DNA: TGTGCCAGTAGTGTCGGACAGAGCTTCAGAGAGACCCAGTACTTC. Protein product: CASSVGQSFRETQYF.

V is TRBV5-1 and J is TRBJ1-3; possible D gene TRBD1, 6 bases. The CDR3 sequence is 18 residues long. Deletions cut 0 bases from V and 0 bases from J, with 16 bases between. Germline loops: CDR1 SGHRS, CDR2 YFSETQ. In DNA, the CDR3 is TGCGCCAGCAGCTTGGAAGTACAGGGCTTCAGCTCTGGAAACACCATATATTTT. As protein: CASSLEVQGFSSGNTIYF.

The gene calls are TRBV5-6 and TRBJ2-3, with 9 bases that match TRBD2. This CDR3 is 17 amino acids long. CDR1 is SGHDT, CDR2 YYEEEE, per germline. Trimming removed 0 bases from V and 0 bases from J; junction bases left unmatched: 5. The CDR3 loop reads CASSLVASGDSTDTQYF. Here the CDR3 DNA reads TGTGCCAGCAGCTTGGTGGCTAGCGGGGATAGCACAGATACGCAGTATTTT.

CDR3 bases: TGTGCCAGCTCACTGGGACAGGGAGTAGGCAAGTTCTTC. It specifies CASSLGQGVGKFF. The rearrangement links TRBV18 to TRBJ2-1, with TRBD1 matching over 9 bases. Germline trimming cut 4 bases from V and 14 bases from J; bases unmatched to any gene: 9. Germline CDR1 reads KGHSH; CDR2 reads LQKENI. The CDR3 loop spans 13 amino acids.